Described below is a single TCR beta chain sequence and its context. The data stem from a study of blood T cell repertoires in COVID-19. The wider study: PBMCs, B-cell-depleted T cells, or T cells provided the cDNA or gDNA that made up the material.

This CDR3 comprises 14 residues. Looked up from germline, CDR1 is MNHEY and CDR2 is SVGAGI. With 5 bases removed from V and 11 bases from J, the gap between germline ends came to 16 bases. Some clones are missing from TCRdb's copy, which holds only in-frame ones; the method was immunoSEQ multiplex PCR. This sample has 200,000 to 250,000 clones; roughly nine tenths occur once, and the top ten carry roughly 6.5%. V usage is TRBV6-5 and J usage is TRBJ1-6; D gene unclear. The sample comprised peripheral blood. The clonotype was recovered from a man in his 60s who had recovered from COVID-19. The CDR3 sequence: CASSTSGWRTPLHF. Here the CDR3 DNA reads TGTGCCAGCAGTACCTCCGGGTGGAGGACACCCCTCCACTTT.